The present T cell receptor (beta chain) was sequenced within a study of cytomegalovirus exposure and HLA in healthy donors. Findings and caveats of the study: When analyzed later, the rates of TCR association showed variation by HLA locus, with DRB1 the most and HLA-C the fewest.

Concerning this clone: The antigen remains unidentified.

The study ran its PCR with 60 Vbeta and 13 Jbeta primers. TCRdb's copy holds only in-frame clones and misses some; the assay was immunoSEQ multiplex PCR. The sample has about 200,000 clones, 70% to 90% seen once; the top ten hold more than 0.25%. Sequences were obtained from PBMCs. The TCR comes from a woman aged 25-40 years in good health and CMV-seronegative.

CDR3 coding DNA: TGTGCCAGTAGTTTAACTACAGGGGATCCATGGCAAGAGACCTCCAATGAGCAGTTCTTC. It is translated as CASSLTTGDPWQETSNEQFF. This chain links TRBV19 with TRBJ2-1; TRBD1 agrees at 7 bases. This CDR3 region has 20 residues. V trimming: 5 bases; J trimming: 6 bases; junction bases outside the gene matches: 25. CDR1 and CDR2 from the germline V gene are LNHDA and SQIVND (reference sequence).